This is a list of T cell receptor beta chains from one sample in a study of T cells in Graves' hyperthyroidism and ophthalmopathy. Via MiXCR, TCRdb re-called the multiplex PCR reads, giving one row per CDR3 protein. This sample has 500,000 to 700,000 distinct CDR3 sequences, with roughly a sixth found just once. The material sequenced was blood. All receptors derive from a woman aged 18-35 years with Graves' hyperthyroidism. Both conserved end residues are part of each CDR3. The D gene is left open where the match is weak. Part of the rows lack a size; the others show once, few, many or a class for expanded clones.

V: TRBV9; J: TRBJ1-1; size: -; D: -; length: 14; DNA: TGTGCCAGCAGCCCCAGTTGGGGGGGTCCTGAAGCTTTCTTT; CDR3: CASSPSWGGPEAFF
V: TRBV3-1; J: TRBJ2-5; size: -; D: TRBD1; length: 16; DNA: TGTGCCAGCAGAGACAGGGGCTCCCCCTACCAAGAGACCCAGTACTTC; CDR3: CASRDRGSPYQETQYF
V: TRBV3-1; J: TRBJ2-1; size: -; D: -; length: 14; DNA: TGTGCCAGCAGCCAGATCCGGTCCTACAATGAGCAGTTCTTC; CDR3: CASSQIRSYNEQFF
V: TRBV28; J: TRBJ2-7; size: many; D: -; length: 15; DNA: TGTGCCAGCAGTTTGGGCAGGGGGGGCAACTACGAGCAGTACTTC; CDR3: CASSLGRGGNYEQYF
V: TRBV5-1; J: TRBJ2-5; size: -; D: -; length: 11; DNA: TGCGCCAGCAGCATGAGAGAGACCCAGTACTTC; CDR3: CASSMRETQYF
V: TRBV7-9; J: TRBJ1-5; size: -; D: -; length: 17; DNA: TGTGCCAGCAGCTTAGGGTACGGGGAGGAAAGCAGTCAGCCCCAGCATTTT; CDR3: CASSLGYGEESSQPQHF
V: TRBV27; J: TRBJ1-2; size: many; D: TRBD1; length: 14; DNA: TGTGCCAGCAGTGGGACAGGTCCTTGGGGTGGCTACACCTTC; CDR3: CASSGTGPWGGYTF
V: TRBV2; J: TRBJ2-3; size: many; D: -; length: 15; DNA: TGTGCCAGCTGGGGGGCTGGAGGGAACACAGATACGCAGTATTTT; CDR3: CASWGAGGNTDTQYF
V: TRBV5-4; J: TRBJ2-7; size: -; D: TRBD1; length: 15; DNA: TGTGCCAGCAGCTATAAGACAGGGGTCTCCTACGAGCAGTACTTC; CDR3: CASSYKTGVSYEQYF
V: TRBV28; J: TRBJ2-1; size: many; D: -; length: 17; DNA: TGTGCCAGCAGTCCCCCCCGGCGAGCGGACTCCTACAATGAGCAGTTCTTC; CDR3: CASSPPRRADSYNEQFF
V: TRBV20-1; J: TRBJ2-1; size: many; D: TRBD2; length: 15; DNA: TGCAGTGCTAGGGGACTAGCGGGAGATTACAATGAGCAGTTCTTC; CDR3: CSARGLAGDYNEQFF
V: TRBV24-1; J: TRBJ2-1; size: many; D: TRBD2; length: 17; DNA: TGTGCCACCAGTGAGATACCAAAGACGGGAGGGAGGGATGAGCAGTTCTTC; CDR3: CATSEIPKTGGRDEQFF
V: TRBV9; J: TRBJ2-1; size: many; D: -; length: 18; DNA: TGTGCCAGCAGCGTAGATAGAGGTGGGGGGACGCTATACAATGAGCAGTTCTTC; CDR3: CASSVDRGGGTLYNEQFF
V: TRBV13; J: TRBJ1-2; size: many; D: -; length: 13; DNA: TGTGCCAGCAGCCTTGGGGTCGTCTATGGCTACACCTTC; CDR3: CASSLGVVYGYTF
V: TRBV24-1; J: TRBJ2-1; size: -; D: -; length: 16; DNA: TGTGCCACCAGTGAACGAACTAGCCCGTACAACAATGAGCAGTTCTTC; CDR3: CATSERTSPYNNEQFF
V: TRBV20-1; J: TRBJ1-2; size: -; D: TRBD1; length: 14; DNA: TGCAGTGCTATACCCGGGACAGGGGGCTATGGCTACACCTTC; CDR3: CSAIPGTGGYGYTF
V: TRBV19; J: TRBJ1-2; size: few; D: -; length: 14; DNA: TGTGCCAGTACCCCCTCCGGCGAACAGTGGGGCTACACCTTC; CDR3: CASTPSGEQWGYTF